This T cell receptor beta chain is drawn from a study of early T cells in non-severe SARS-CoV-2 infection. The wider study: Sequenced bulk RNA came from whole blood that was unsorted, and chains were unpaired. Study observations and caveats: Anti-spike CD8 responses were favored in VDJdb matching, and private and CD4 specificities were missed.

Each cDNA molecule carried a unique molecular identifier. Each CDR3 protein gets one entry after TCRdb re-called the 5' RACE reads with MiXCR. The repertoire includes tens of thousands of distinct CDR3 sequences, approximately 10% of them detected once, and around 5.8% sits in the top ten. This CDR3 contains 15 residues. Comments on this clonotype: The antigen remains unidentified.

Material: whole blood. The source is an adult who was a healthcare worker with PCR-confirmed SARS-CoV-2 infection or an uninfected control (not recorded which). The V gene is TRBV21-1, the J gene TRBJ2-3; the listed D gene, TRBD1, was not tested against the DNA. TRBV21-1 represents a pseudogene. DNA for the CDR3: TGTGCCAGCAGGGACCGGGGGAGAGGCACAGATACGCAGTATTTT. It translates to CASRDRGRGTDTQYF.